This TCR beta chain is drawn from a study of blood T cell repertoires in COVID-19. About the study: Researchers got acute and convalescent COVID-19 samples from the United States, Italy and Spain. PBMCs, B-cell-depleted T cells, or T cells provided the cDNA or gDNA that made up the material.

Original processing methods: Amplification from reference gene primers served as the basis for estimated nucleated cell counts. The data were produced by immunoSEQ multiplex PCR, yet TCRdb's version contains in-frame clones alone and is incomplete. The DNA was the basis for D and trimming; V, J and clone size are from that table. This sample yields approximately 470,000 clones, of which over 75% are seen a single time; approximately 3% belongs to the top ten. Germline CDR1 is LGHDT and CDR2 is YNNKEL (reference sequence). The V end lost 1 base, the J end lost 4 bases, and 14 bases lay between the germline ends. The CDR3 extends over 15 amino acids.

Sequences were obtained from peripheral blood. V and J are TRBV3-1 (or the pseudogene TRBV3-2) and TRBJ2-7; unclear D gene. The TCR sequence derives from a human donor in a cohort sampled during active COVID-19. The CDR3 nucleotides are TGTGCCAGCAGCCAAGGTCCCTCGCCGACATACGAGCAGTACTTC. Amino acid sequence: CASSQGPSPTYEQYF.